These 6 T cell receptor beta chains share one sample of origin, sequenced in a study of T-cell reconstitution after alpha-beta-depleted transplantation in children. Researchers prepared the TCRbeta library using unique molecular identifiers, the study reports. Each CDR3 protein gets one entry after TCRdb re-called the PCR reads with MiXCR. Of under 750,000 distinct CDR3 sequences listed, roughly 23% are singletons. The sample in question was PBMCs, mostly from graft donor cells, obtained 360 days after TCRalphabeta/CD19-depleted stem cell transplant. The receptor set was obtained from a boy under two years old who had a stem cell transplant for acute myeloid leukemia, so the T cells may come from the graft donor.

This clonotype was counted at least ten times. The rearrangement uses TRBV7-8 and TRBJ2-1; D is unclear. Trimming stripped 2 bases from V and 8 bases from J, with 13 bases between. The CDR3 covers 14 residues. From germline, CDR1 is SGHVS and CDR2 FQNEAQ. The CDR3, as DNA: TGTGCCAGCAGCTTAATCTTCGGGCACGATGAGCAGTTCTTC. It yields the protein CASSLIFGHDEQFF.

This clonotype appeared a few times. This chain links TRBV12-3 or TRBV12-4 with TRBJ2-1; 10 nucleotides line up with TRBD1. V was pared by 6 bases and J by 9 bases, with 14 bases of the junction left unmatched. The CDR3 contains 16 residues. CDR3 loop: CASRGAGTGDRSEQFF. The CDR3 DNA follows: TGTGCCAGCAGGGGAGCCGGGACAGGGGATAGGTCTGAGCAGTTCTTC.

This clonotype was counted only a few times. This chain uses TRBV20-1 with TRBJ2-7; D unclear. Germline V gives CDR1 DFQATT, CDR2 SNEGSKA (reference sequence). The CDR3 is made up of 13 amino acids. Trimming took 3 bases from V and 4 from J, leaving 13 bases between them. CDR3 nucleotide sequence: TGCAGTGCTAGCTGGAATCAGGCATACGAGCAGTACTTC. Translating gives CSASWNQAYEQYF.

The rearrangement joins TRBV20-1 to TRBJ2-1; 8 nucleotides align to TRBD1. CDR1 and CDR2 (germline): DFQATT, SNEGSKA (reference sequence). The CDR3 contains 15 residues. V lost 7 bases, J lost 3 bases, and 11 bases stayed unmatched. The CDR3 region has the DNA TGCAGTGGGGTGTCGGACAGGGAATACTACAATGAGCAGTTCTTC. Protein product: CSGVSDREYYNEQFF.

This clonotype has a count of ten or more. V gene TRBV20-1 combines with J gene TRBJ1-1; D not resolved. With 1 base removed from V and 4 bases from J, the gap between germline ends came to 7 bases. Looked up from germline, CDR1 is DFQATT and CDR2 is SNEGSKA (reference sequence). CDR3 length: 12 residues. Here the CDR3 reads CSARVPATEAFF. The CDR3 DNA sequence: TGCAGTGCTAGAGTGCCAGCCACTGAAGCTTTCTTT.

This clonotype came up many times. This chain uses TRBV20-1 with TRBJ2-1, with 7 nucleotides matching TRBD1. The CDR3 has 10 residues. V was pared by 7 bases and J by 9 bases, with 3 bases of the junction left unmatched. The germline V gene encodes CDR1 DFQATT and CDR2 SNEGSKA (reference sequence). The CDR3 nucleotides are TGCAGTGTAGGGGGCGGTGAGCAGTTCTTC. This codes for CSVGGGEQFF.